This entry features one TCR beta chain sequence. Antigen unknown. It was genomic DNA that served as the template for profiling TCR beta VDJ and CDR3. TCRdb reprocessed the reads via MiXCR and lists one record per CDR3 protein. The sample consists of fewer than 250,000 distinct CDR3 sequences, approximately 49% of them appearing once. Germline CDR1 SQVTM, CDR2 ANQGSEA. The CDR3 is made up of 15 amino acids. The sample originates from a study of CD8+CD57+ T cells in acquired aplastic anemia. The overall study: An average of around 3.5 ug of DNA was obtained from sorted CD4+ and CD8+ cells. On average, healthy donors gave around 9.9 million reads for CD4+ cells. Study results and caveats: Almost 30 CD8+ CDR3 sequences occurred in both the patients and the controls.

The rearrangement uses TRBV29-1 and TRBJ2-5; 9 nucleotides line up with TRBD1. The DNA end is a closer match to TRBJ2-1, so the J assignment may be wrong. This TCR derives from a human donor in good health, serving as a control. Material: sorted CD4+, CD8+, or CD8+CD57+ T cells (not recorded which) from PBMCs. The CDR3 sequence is CSEETGTGTYNEQFF. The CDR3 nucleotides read TGCAGCGAAGAAACCGGGACAGGGACCTACAATGAGCAGTTCTTC.